This is a list of T cell receptor beta chains from one sample in a study of blood T cell repertoires in COVID-19. Sequenced by immunoSEQ multiplex PCR; TCRdb stores in-frame clones only, minus some. The sample lists 300,000 to 400,000 clones, about 90% occurring once. Sequenced: peripheral blood. Receptors were obtained from a woman aged 55-75 years with COVID-19, enrolled during active disease. Both conserved end residues are part of each CDR3. D genes are given only for firm matches. Rows give clone size only sometimes, using once, few, many, or a class for an expanded clone.

v_gene: TRBV6-6
abundance: -
d_gene: TRBD2
j_gene: TRBJ2-1
CDR3aa: CASSPSGGPSYNEQFF
CDR3nt: TGTGCCAGCAGTCCTAGCGGGGGTCCGTCCTACAATGAGCAGTTCTTC

v_gene: TRBV4-2
abundance: -
d_gene: -
j_gene: TRBJ1-2
CDR3aa: CASSQGLSYGYTF
CDR3nt: TGTGCCAGCAGCCAAGGATTGAGCTATGGCTACACCTTC

v_gene: TRBV12-3/TRBV12-4
abundance: once
d_gene: -
j_gene: TRBJ1-1
CDR3aa: CASSLQMNTEAFF
CDR3nt: TGTGCCAGCAGTCTCCAGATGAACACTGAAGCTTTCTTT

v_gene: TRBV5-5
abundance: -
d_gene: -
j_gene: TRBJ1-1
CDR3aa: CASSPGGTEAFF
CDR3nt: TGTGCCAGCAGCCCGGGGGGGACTGAAGCTTTCTTT

v_gene: TRBV6-5
abundance: -
d_gene: TRBD1
j_gene: TRBJ1-5
CDR3aa: CASSTHRGGQPQHF
CDR3nt: TGTGCCAGCAGTACCCACAGGGGCGGTCAGCCCCAGCATTTT

v_gene: TRBV6-5
abundance: -
d_gene: -
j_gene: TRBJ1-2
CDR3aa: CASSYSTGNGYTF
CDR3nt: TGTGCCAGCAGTTACTCAACGGGGAATGGCTACACCTTC

v_gene: TRBV12-3/TRBV12-4
abundance: -
d_gene: TRBD1
j_gene: TRBJ1-2
CDR3aa: CASNQQGPGYTF
CDR3nt: TGTGCCAGCAATCAACAGGGGCCGGGCTACACCTTC

v_gene: TRBV7-9
abundance: once
d_gene: TRBD1
j_gene: TRBJ1-1
CDR3aa: CASSPLGQGGTEAFF
CDR3nt: TGTGCCAGCAGCCCCCTGGGACAGGGGGGCACTGAAGCTTTCTTT

v_gene: TRBV18
abundance: -
d_gene: TRBD1
j_gene: TRBJ2-2
CDR3aa: CASSSDRVKTGELFF
CDR3nt: TGTGCCAGCTCATCCGACAGGGTGAAGACCGGGGAGCTGTTTTTT

v_gene: TRBV5-6
abundance: -
d_gene: -
j_gene: TRBJ1-2
CDR3aa: CASSLGSYGYTF
CDR3nt: TGTGCCAGCAGCTTGGGGAGCTATGGCTACACCTTC

v_gene: TRBV3-1/TRBV3-2
abundance: -
d_gene: -
j_gene: TRBJ1-3
CDR3aa: CASSIQNTIYF
CDR3nt: TGTGCCAGCAGCATACAAAACACCATATATTTT

v_gene: TRBV3-1/TRBV3-2
abundance: -
d_gene: TRBD1
j_gene: TRBJ2-1
CDR3aa: CASSHSITGAEQFF
CDR3nt: TGTGCCAGCAGCCACTCCATCACAGGGGCTGAGCAGTTCTTC

v_gene: TRBV27
abundance: -
d_gene: TRBD1
j_gene: TRBJ2-7
CDR3aa: CASSLGPGQGIYEQYF
CDR3nt: TGTGCCAGCAGTCTCGGCCCGGGACAGGGGATTTACGAGCAGTACTTC

v_gene: TRBV6-5
abundance: -
d_gene: -
j_gene: TRBJ2-7
CDR3aa: CASARDSSYEQYF
CDR3nt: TGTGCCAGCGCGCGGGACAGCTCCTACGAGCAGTACTTC

v_gene: TRBV7-9
abundance: once
d_gene: TRBD1
j_gene: TRBJ2-1
CDR3aa: CASSLGWATGQHNEQFF
CDR3nt: TGTGCCAGCAGCTTAGGGTGGGCGACAGGGCAGCACAATGAGCAGTTCTTC

v_gene: TRBV5-8
abundance: -
d_gene: -
j_gene: TRBJ1-5
CDR3aa: CASSSDIYSNQPQHF
CDR3nt: TGTGCCAGCAGCTCGGACATCTATAGCAATCAGCCCCAGCATTTT

v_gene: TRBV14
abundance: -
d_gene: -
j_gene: TRBJ1-1
CDR3aa: CASSLYRAGAEAFF
CDR3nt: TGTGCCAGCAGCCTTTACAGGGCCGGGGCTGAAGCTTTCTTT

v_gene: TRBV9
abundance: -
d_gene: -
j_gene: TRBJ2-1
CDR3aa: CASSVEIRGEQFF
CDR3nt: TGTGCCAGCAGCGTAGAGATTAGGGGTGAGCAGTTCTTC

v_gene: TRBV5-1
abundance: -
d_gene: TRBD1
j_gene: TRBJ2-3
CDR3aa: CASSTGTGGADTQYF
CDR3nt: TGCGCCAGCAGCACCGGGACAGGGGGGGCGGATACGCAGTATTTT

v_gene: TRBV19
abundance: -
d_gene: TRBD1
j_gene: TRBJ1-1
CDR3aa: CASTRQGGAAFF
CDR3nt: TGTGCCAGTACCAGACAGGGGGGGGCAGCTTTCTTT

v_gene: TRBV4-2
abundance: -
d_gene: -
j_gene: TRBJ2-7
CDR3aa: CASSQDLAGSGYEQYF
CDR3nt: TGTGCCAGCAGCCAAGACTTGGCGGGGTCGGGGTACGAGCAGTACTTC

v_gene: TRBV18
abundance: -
d_gene: -
j_gene: TRBJ1-5
CDR3aa: CASSQAPRSNQPQHF
CDR3nt: TGTGCCAGCTCTCAAGCCCCCAGGAGCAATCAGCCCCAGCATTTT

v_gene: TRBV27
abundance: -
d_gene: -
j_gene: TRBJ2-4
CDR3aa: CASSSQGNLAKNIQYF
CDR3nt: TGTGCCAGCAGTTCCCAGGGTAATCTAGCCAAAAACATTCAGTACTTC

v_gene: TRBV7-9
abundance: -
d_gene: -
j_gene: TRBJ1-2
CDR3aa: CASSLVVSTNYGYTF
CDR3nt: TGTGCCAGCAGCTTAGTTGTCAGTACTAACTATGGCTACACCTTC

v_gene: TRBV29-1
abundance: -
d_gene: -
j_gene: TRBJ1-2
CDR3aa: CSVALLDASGYTF
CDR3nt: TGCAGCGTTGCGCTACTGGACGCCTCGGGGTACACCTTC

v_gene: TRBV11-2
abundance: -
d_gene: -
j_gene: TRBJ2-7
CDR3aa: CASSPEVGGGIEQYF
CDR3nt: TGTGCCAGCAGCCCCGAAGTTGGGGGAGGTATCGAGCAGTACTTC

v_gene: TRBV5-1
abundance: -
d_gene: TRBD1
j_gene: TRBJ2-1
CDR3aa: CASILTGGSEQFF
CDR3nt: TGCGCCAGCATTTTGACAGGGGGCTCTGAGCAGTTCTTC

v_gene: TRBV7-9
abundance: -
d_gene: TRBD1
j_gene: TRBJ2-7
CDR3aa: CASSTPEGGLEQYF
CDR3nt: TGTGCCAGCAGTACGCCAGAAGGGGGCCTCGAGCAGTACTTC

v_gene: TRBV5-1
abundance: -
d_gene: TRBD1
j_gene: TRBJ1-6
CDR3aa: CASSLSGQGSPLHF
CDR3nt: TGCGCCAGCAGCTTGTCCGGACAGGGCTCACCCCTCCACTTT

v_gene: TRBV19
abundance: -
d_gene: TRBD1
j_gene: TRBJ1-3
CDR3aa: CASSAADRVRDPSGNTIYF
CDR3nt: TGTGCCAGTAGTGCCGCGGACAGGGTGAGGGATCCGTCTGGAAACACCATATATTTT

v_gene: TRBV5-1
abundance: few
d_gene: -
j_gene: TRBJ1-4
CDR3aa: CASSRDTGREKLFF
CDR3nt: TGCGCCAGCAGTCGGGACACCGGGCGGGAAAAACTGTTTTTT

v_gene: TRBV28
abundance: few
d_gene: -
j_gene: TRBJ1-5
CDR3aa: CASNPGGANQPQHF
CDR3nt: TGTGCCAGCAACCCGGGGGGGGCAAATCAGCCCCAGCATTTT

v_gene: TRBV19
abundance: -
d_gene: TRBD2
j_gene: TRBJ2-3
CDR3aa: CASKQRGHLSSTDTQYF
CDR3nt: TGTGCCAGTAAGCAGCGGGGGCACCTATCTAGCACAGATACGCAGTATTTT

v_gene: TRBV7-3
abundance: -
d_gene: TRBD1
j_gene: TRBJ1-1
CDR3aa: CASSRGQGGTEAFF
CDR3nt: TGTGCCAGCAGCCGGGGACAGGGTGGAACTGAAGCTTTCTTT

v_gene: TRBV6-6
abundance: -
d_gene: -
j_gene: TRBJ1-2
CDR3aa: CASSYKRDTANYGYTF
CDR3nt: TGTGCCAGCAGTTACAAGAGGGACACAGCTAACTATGGCTACACCTTC

v_gene: TRBV5-4
abundance: -
d_gene: -
j_gene: TRBJ2-7
CDR3aa: CARMTESYEQYF
CDR3nt: TGTGCCAGGATGACTGAGTCCTACGAGCAGTACTTC

v_gene: TRBV5-1
abundance: -
d_gene: -
j_gene: TRBJ1-6
CDR3aa: CASSLVQKTPLHF
CDR3nt: TGCGCCAGCAGCTTGGTCCAGAAAACGCCCCTCCACTTT

v_gene: TRBV21-1
abundance: -
d_gene: -
j_gene: TRBJ2-2
CDR3aa: CASSKLKGELFF
CDR3nt: TGTGCCAGCAGCAAATTAAAAGGGGAGCTGTTTTTT

v_gene: TRBV20-1
abundance: once
d_gene: -
j_gene: TRBJ2-1
CDR3aa: CSAGPGNEQFF
CDR3nt: TGCAGTGCTGGCCCAGGAAATGAGCAGTTCTTC

v_gene: TRBV2
abundance: -
d_gene: -
j_gene: TRBJ2-1
CDR3aa: CASRHTGTSQDPNEQFF
CDR3nt: TGTGCCAGCAGGCATACAGGGACATCCCAGGACCCCAATGAGCAGTTCTTC

v_gene: TRBV5-1
abundance: -
d_gene: -
j_gene: TRBJ2-7
CDR3aa: CASSFDDYHSYEQYF
CDR3nt: TGCGCCAGCAGCTTCGACGACTACCACTCCTACGAGCAGTACTTC

v_gene: TRBV7-2
abundance: -
d_gene: -
j_gene: TRBJ2-5
CDR3aa: CASSLGGVQETQYF
CDR3nt: TGTGCCAGCAGCTTAGGGGGGGTACAAGAGACCCAGTACTTC

v_gene: TRBV5-1
abundance: few
d_gene: TRBD2
j_gene: TRBJ2-3
CDR3aa: CASSFLTSGGVTDTQYF
CDR3nt: TGCGCCAGCAGCTTCCTGACTAGCGGGGGCGTCACAGATACGCAGTATTTT

v_gene: TRBV14
abundance: -
d_gene: -
j_gene: TRBJ1-5
CDR3aa: CASSQGAGRPQHF
CDR3nt: TGTGCCAGCAGCCAGGGGGCAGGTCGGCCCCAGCATTTT

v_gene: TRBV5-1
abundance: -
d_gene: TRBD2
j_gene: TRBJ2-1
CDR3aa: CASSRLAGENEQFF
CDR3nt: TGCGCCAGCTCGAGACTAGCGGGGGAAAATGAGCAGTTCTTC

v_gene: TRBV7-2
abundance: -
d_gene: TRBD2
j_gene: TRBJ2-1
CDR3aa: CASSLRAGELSYNEQFF
CDR3nt: TGTGCCAGCAGCTTAAGGGCGGGGGAGCTCTCCTACAATGAGCAGTTCTTC

v_gene: TRBV5-1
abundance: -
d_gene: TRBD1
j_gene: TRBJ1-4
CDR3aa: CASSQGVDEKLFF
CDR3nt: TGCGCCAGCAGTCAGGGGGTGGATGAAAAACTGTTTTTT

v_gene: TRBV18
abundance: -
d_gene: TRBD1
j_gene: TRBJ1-2
CDR3aa: CASSPTGTGVNYGYTF
CDR3nt: TGTGCCAGCTCACCCACCGGGACAGGGGTTAACTATGGCTACACCTTC

v_gene: TRBV5-4
abundance: -
d_gene: TRBD2
j_gene: TRBJ2-1
CDR3aa: CASSRTSGEYNEQFF
CDR3nt: TGTGCCAGCAGCCGTACCAGCGGGGAGTACAATGAGCAGTTCTTC